These 18 T cell receptor beta chains share one sample of origin, sequenced in a study of blood T cell repertoires in COVID-19. Only in-frame clones appear in the TCRdb table, and some are missing; sequencing was by immunoSEQ multiplex PCR. The sample holds approximately 220,000 clones; less than 85% are singletons and the top ten take roughly a sixth. Material for sequencing was PBMCs or T cells enriched from blood (not recorded which). Receptors were obtained from a man aged 35 to 55 who had recovered from COVID-19.

This chain uses TRBV6-1 with TRBJ2-5; maybe TRBD1 (7 bases). The CDR3 loop spans 16 amino acids. Trimming removed 3 bases at V and 0 bases at J, with 14 bases between. Germline-derived CDR1 and CDR2 are MNHNS and SASEGT. The DNA for the CDR3 is TGTGCCAGCAGTGACATGGCAGGGGGGTACCAAGAGACCCAGTACTTC. Translating it yields CASSDMAGGYQETQYF.

V gene TRBV7-3 combines with J gene TRBJ2-3; 10 bases map to TRBD2. J lost 3 bases, V lost 5 bases, and 8 bases had no gene match. Germline V gene sequence: CDR1 SGHTA, CDR2 FQGTGA. This CDR3 spans 16 amino acids. Here the CDR3 reads CASSPWASGSTDTQYF. In DNA form, the CDR3 reads TGTGCCAGCAGCCCTTGGGCTAGCGGGAGTACAGATACGCAGTATTTT.

The chain recombines TRBV24-1 with TRBJ2-3; no clear D gene. The CDR3 has 13 residues. V lost 4 bases to trimming and J lost 3 bases, with 7 bases between them. In germline, CDR1 is KGHDR, CDR2 SFDVKD. The CDR3 sequence is CATSESGTDTQYF. Written as DNA, the CDR3 is TGTGCCACCAGTGAGTCCGGGACAGATACGCAGTATTTT.

V gene TRBV6-6 combines with J gene TRBJ1-6; 7 positions match TRBD1. Trimming took 5 bases from V and 3 from J; bases not matched to a gene: 10. Germline V gene lookup returns CDR1 MNHNY and CDR2 SVGAGI (reference sequence). The CDR3 totals 17 residues. CDR3 DNA sequence: TGTGCCAGCAGTCCCCGGGACAGCAAGTACTATAATTCACCCCTCCACTTT. The encoded protein is CASSPRDSKYYNSPLHF.

The chain employs TRBV7-8 and TRBJ2-7; no clear D. The ends were cut back, 1 base at V and 0 bases at J, with 13 bases in the middle. The CDR3 has 16 residues. Per germline, CDR1 SGHVS and CDR2 FQNEAQ. CDR3 coding DNA: TGTGCCAGCAGCTTAGGTCGAGTTCTGAGCTCCTACGAGCAGTACTTC. It translates to CASSLGRVLSSYEQYF.

V usage is TRBV7-3 and J usage is TRBJ2-3; 14 bases are a match to TRBD2. With V trimmed by 4 bases and J by 3 bases, 3 bases remained unmatched. Germline-derived CDR1 and CDR2 are SGHTA and FQGTGA. The length of the CDR3 is 16 residues. The CDR3 protein is CASSSGLAGATDTQYF. As DNA, the CDR3 is TGTGCCAGCAGCTCGGGACTAGCGGGAGCGACAGATACGCAGTATTTT.

This chain uses TRBV28 with TRBJ1-2; D unclear. The CDR3 is made up of 14 amino acids. Germline CDR1 reads MDHEN; CDR2 reads SYDVKM. V was trimmed by 5 bases and J by 4 bases, leaving 14 bases between them. This CDR3 reads CASSPTLTGYGYTF. CDR3 coding DNA: TGTGCCAGCAGTCCGACTTTAACCGGCTATGGCTACACCTTC.

CDR3 residues: CASSNGPAGNTEAFF. Written as DNA, the CDR3 is TGTGCCAGCAGCAACGGTCCCGCCGGGAACACTGAAGCTTTCTTT. V and J are TRBV7-6 and TRBJ1-1; D is ambiguous. The CDR3 runs 15 residues. Germline-derived CDR1 and CDR2 are SGHVS and FNYEAQ. V dropped 5 bases and J dropped 1 base, with 14 bases sitting between them.

In this sample, this clone turned up once. The chain uses TRBV9 and TRBJ1-1, with 8 bases identical to TRBD1. The germline V gene has CDR1 SGDLS and CDR2 YYNGEE. This CDR3 has 16 residues. The V segment lost 4 bases and the J segment 4 bases; nucleotides outside the gene matches: 12. CDR3 in amino acids: CASSPTSRTGFTEAFF. The DNA of the CDR3 is TGTGCCAGCAGCCCTACCTCCAGGACAGGGTTCACTGAAGCTTTCTTT.

The chain combines TRBV6-5 with TRBJ2-2, with D maybe TRBD2 (5 bases). The CDR3 spans 15 residues. CDR1 is MNHEY and CDR2 is SVGAGI in the germline V gene. Trimming removed 10 bases at V and 0 bases at J, with 15 bases between. The CDR3 DNA reads TGTGCCACCCGGACTTACGTAGCGAACACCGGGGAGCTGTTTTTT. The encoded protein is CATRTYVANTGELFF.

The rearrangement uses TRBV10-1 and TRBJ1-1; TRBD1 matches 9 bases. Germline V gene data show CDR1 as WNHNN and CDR2 as SYGVQD (reference sequence). J was trimmed by 1 base and V by 9 bases; bases with no gene match: 3. The CDR3 is 13 residues long. CDR3 nucleotide sequence: TGCGCCAGTCGGACAGGGGCGAACACTGAAGCTTTCTTT. The encoded protein is CASRTGANTEAFF.

The chain uses TRBV7-9 and TRBJ1-4; D is possibly TRBD1 (5 bases). The CDR3 sequence is 16 residues long. The ends were cut back, 1 base at V and 5 bases at J, with 14 bases in the middle. Per the germline V gene, CDR1 is SEHNR and CDR2 is FQNEAQ (reference sequence). CDR3 loop: CASSLGLETENEKLFF. The CDR3 DNA is TGTGCCAGCAGCTTAGGGCTCGAGACAGAAAATGAAAAACTGTTTTTT. The full variable domain, completed using reference TRBV7-9 and TRBJ1-4, is DTGVSQNPRHKITKRGQNVTFRCDPISEHNRLYWYRQTLGQGPEFLTYFQNEAQLEKSRLLSDRFSAERPKGSFSTLEIQRTEQGDSAMYLCASSLGLETENEKLFFGSGTQLSVL.

CDR3 region: CASSLDSRGGGNEQFF. Here the CDR3 DNA reads TGTGCCAGCAGCTTAGACAGTCGGGGAGGCGGCAATGAGCAGTTCTTC. The chain combines TRBV7-2 with TRBJ2-1; possible D gene TRBD2, 6 bases. CDR1 is SGHTA and CDR2 is FQGNSA in the germline V gene. The CDR3 consists of 16 residues. V dropped 1 base and J dropped 6 bases, with 16 bases sitting between them.

J is TRBJ2-1 and V is TRBV27, with no clear D. Trimming cost V 2 bases and J 10 bases, with 12 bases left between them. CDR1 MNHEY and CDR2 SMNVEV come from the germline V gene (reference sequence). CDR3 length equals 13 residues. The CDR3 spells CASSLEARQEQFF. DNA of the CDR3: TGTGCCAGCAGTTTAGAAGCCCGACAAGAGCAGTTCTTC.

This clone was observed a handful of times. The chain couples TRBV6-5 to TRBJ1-3, with 7 bases that match TRBD1. V trimming: 7 bases; J trimming: 2 bases; junction bases outside the gene matches: 8. The CDR3 covers 15 residues. In germline, CDR1 is MNHEY, CDR2 SVGAGI. The CDR3 DNA is TGTGCCAGCACGGGAACAGGGGAGGCTGGAAACACCATATATTTT. Its protein product is CASTGTGEAGNTIYF.

This clone has at least ten counts. The chain has TRBV7-2 and TRBJ2-2; 11 positions agree with TRBD1. Germline CDR1 and CDR2: SGHTA and FQGNSA. Trimming took 1 base from V and 4 from J; bases not matched to a gene: 5. This CDR3 is built from 17 residues. CDR3 bases: TGTGCCAGCAGCTTAGTAGGACAGGGGGCGAGCACCGGGGAGCTGTTTTTT. Protein sequence: CASSLVGQGASTGELFF.

The chain carries TRBV6-6 and TRBJ2-5; 7 nucleotides align to TRBD1. The germline gives CDR1 MNHNY, CDR2 SVGAGI (reference sequence). The CDR3 consists of 14 residues. J gave up 2 bases and V 4 bases, and 4 bases lay outside the gene matches. The CDR3 DNA sequence: TGTGCCAGCAGTTGGACAGGCCTACAAGAGACCCAGTACTTC. This sequence encodes CASSWTGLQETQYF.

The rearrangement joins TRBV19 to TRBJ1-2; 7 nucleotides agree with TRBD1. The J segment lost 0 bases and the V segment lost 10 bases, leaving 14 bases of the junction unmatched. The CDR3 has 16 residues. Germline assignment: CDR1 LNHDA and CDR2 SQIVND (reference sequence). The CDR3 loop reads CATTRDRASANYGYTF. For the CDR3, the DNA is TGTGCCACTACCAGGGACAGAGCCTCCGCTAACTATGGCTACACCTTC.